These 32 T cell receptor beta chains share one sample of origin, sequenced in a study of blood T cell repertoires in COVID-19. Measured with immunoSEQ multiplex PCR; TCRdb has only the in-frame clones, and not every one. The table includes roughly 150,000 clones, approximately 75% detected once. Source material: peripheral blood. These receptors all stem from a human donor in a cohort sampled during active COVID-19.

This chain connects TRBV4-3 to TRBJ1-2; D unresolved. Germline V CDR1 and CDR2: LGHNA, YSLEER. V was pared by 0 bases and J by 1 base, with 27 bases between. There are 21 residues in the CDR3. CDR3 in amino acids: CASSQDSATPQLPYNNYGYTF. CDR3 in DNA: TGCGCCAGCAGCCAAGATTCTGCGACACCTCAGCTCCCTTACAATAACTATGGCTACACCTTC.

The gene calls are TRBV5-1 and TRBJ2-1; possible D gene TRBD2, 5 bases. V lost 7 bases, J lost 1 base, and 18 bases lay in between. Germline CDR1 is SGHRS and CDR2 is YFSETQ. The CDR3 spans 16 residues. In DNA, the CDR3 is TGCGCCAGCGAGCTTACCCCAGAGGGTTCCTACAATGAGCAGTTCTTC. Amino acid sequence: CASELTPEGSYNEQFF.

Here the CDR3 DNA reads TGTGCCAGCCAGCGGTTGGCCGTCTACGAGCAGTACTTC. It yields the protein CASQRLAVYEQYF. The gene calls are TRBV5-6 and TRBJ2-7; tentative D call: TRBD2 (5 bases). V dropped 7 bases and J dropped 3 bases, with 14 bases sitting between them. Germline V gene sequence: CDR1 SGHDT, CDR2 YYEEEE. The CDR3 covers 13 residues.

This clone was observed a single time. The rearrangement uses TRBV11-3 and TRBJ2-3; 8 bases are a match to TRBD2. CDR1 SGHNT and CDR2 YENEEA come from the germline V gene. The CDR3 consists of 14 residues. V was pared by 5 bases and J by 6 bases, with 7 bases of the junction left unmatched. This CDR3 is CASSQASGYDTQYF. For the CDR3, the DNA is TGTGCCAGCAGCCAGGCTAGCGGGTACGATACGCAGTATTTT.

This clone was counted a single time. The CDR3 DNA reads TGCGCCAGCAGCCAATTTAGCGGGATGGAGTTCTTC. This sequence encodes CASSQFSGMEFF. The chain couples TRBV4-1 to TRBJ2-1; TRBD2 aligns across 8 bases. The trim removed 2 bases at V and 14 bases at J, leaving 5 bases unmatched. CDR1 is MGHRA and CDR2 is YSYEKL in the germline V gene. The CDR3 is 12 residues long.

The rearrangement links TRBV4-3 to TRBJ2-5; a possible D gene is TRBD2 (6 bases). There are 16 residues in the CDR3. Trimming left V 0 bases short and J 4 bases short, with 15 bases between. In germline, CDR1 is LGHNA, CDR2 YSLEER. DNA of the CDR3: TGCGCCAGCAGCCAAGAAGAGGGTGGGGGGTCAGAGACCCAGTACTTC. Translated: CASSQEEGGGSETQYF.

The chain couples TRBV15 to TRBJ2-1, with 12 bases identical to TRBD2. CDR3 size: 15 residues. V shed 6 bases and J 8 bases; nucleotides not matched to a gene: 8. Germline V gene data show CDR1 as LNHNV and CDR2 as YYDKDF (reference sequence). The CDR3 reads CATRPLAGGRYEQFF. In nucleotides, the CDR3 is TGTGCCACCAGGCCGCTAGCGGGAGGGCGGTATGAGCAGTTCTTC.

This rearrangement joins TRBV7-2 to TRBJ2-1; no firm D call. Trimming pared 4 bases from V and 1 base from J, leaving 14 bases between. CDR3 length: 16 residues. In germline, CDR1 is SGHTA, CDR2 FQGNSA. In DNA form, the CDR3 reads TGTGCCAGCAGCTCCCGGCTAGTGCAGTCCTACAATGAGCAGTTCTTC. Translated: CASSSRLVQSYNEQFF.

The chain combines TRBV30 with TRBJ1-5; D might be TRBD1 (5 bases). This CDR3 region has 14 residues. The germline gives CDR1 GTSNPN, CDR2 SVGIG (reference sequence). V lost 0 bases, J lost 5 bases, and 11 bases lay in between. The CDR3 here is CAWSVLGGHQPQHF. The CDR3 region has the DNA TGTGCCTGGAGTGTACTGGGGGGTCATCAGCCCCAGCATTTT.

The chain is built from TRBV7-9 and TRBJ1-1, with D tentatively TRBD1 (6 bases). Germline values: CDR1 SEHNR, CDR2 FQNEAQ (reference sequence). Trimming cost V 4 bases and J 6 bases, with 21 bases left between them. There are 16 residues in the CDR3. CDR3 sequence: CASSYPRGVWSAEAFF. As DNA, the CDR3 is TGTGCCAGCAGCTACCCCAGGGGAGTATGGTCCGCTGAAGCTTTCTTT.

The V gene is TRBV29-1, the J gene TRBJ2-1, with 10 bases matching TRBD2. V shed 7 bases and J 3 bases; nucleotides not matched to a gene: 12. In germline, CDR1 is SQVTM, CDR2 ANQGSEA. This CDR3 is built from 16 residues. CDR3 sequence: CSAKGASGGSYNEQFF. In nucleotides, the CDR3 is TGCAGCGCAAAGGGGGCTAGCGGGGGAAGCTACAATGAGCAGTTCTTC.

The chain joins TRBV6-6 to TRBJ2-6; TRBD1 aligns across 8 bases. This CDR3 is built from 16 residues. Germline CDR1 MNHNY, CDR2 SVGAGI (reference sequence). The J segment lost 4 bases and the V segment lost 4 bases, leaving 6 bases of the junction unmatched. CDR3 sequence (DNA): TGTGCCAGCAGTTCACAGGGGGGCCCGGGGGCCAACGTCCTGACTTTC. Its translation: CASSSQGGPGANVLTF.

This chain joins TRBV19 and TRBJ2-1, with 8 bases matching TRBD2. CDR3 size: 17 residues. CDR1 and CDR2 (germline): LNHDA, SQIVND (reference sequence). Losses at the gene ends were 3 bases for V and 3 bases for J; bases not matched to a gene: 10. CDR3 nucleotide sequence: TGTGCCAGTAGTATTAAAAGAGCGGGAGCTTTCTACAATGAGCAGTTCTTC. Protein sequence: CASSIKRAGAFYNEQFF.

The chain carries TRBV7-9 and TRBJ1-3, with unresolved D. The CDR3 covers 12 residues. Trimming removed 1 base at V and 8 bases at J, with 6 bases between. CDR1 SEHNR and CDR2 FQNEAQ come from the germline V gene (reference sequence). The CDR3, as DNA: TGTGCCAGCAGCTTAGTGCCGGACACCATATATTTT. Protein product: CASSLVPDTIYF.

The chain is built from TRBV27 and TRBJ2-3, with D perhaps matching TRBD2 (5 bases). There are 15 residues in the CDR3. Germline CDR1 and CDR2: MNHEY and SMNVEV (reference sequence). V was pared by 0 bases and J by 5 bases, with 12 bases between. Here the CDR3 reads CASSLSFARGDTQYF. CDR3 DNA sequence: TGTGCCAGCAGTTTATCGTTCGCCCGGGGAGATACGCAGTATTTT.

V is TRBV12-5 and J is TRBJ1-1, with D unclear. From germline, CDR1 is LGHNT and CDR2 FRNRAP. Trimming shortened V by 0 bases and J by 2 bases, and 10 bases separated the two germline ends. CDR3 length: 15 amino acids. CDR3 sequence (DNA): TGTGCTAGTGGTTTGGTGATAGCAGTTAACACTGAAGCTTTCTTT. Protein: CASGLVIAVNTEAFF.

The CDR3 is CASSPTASYEQYF. The CDR3 coding sequence is TGTGCCAGCAGCCCAACTGCCTCCTACGAGCAGTACTTC. V is TRBV7-9 and J is TRBJ2-7, with no clear D. Germline V CDR1 and CDR2: SEHNR, FQNEAQ (reference sequence). The CDR3 is made up of 13 amino acids. The V end was cut by 5 bases, the J end by 0 bases, with 8 bases between.

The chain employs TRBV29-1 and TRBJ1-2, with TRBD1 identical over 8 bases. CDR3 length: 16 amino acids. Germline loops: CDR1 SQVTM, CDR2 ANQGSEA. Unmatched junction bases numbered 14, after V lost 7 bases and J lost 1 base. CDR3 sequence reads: CSAGPGRGLDNYGYTF. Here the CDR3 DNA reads TGCAGCGCGGGACCTGGCAGGGGGCTTGATAACTATGGCTACACCTTC.

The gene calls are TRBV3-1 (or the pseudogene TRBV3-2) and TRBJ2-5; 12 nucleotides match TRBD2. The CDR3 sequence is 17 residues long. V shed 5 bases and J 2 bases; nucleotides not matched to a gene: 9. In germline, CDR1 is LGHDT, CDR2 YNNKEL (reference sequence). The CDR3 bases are TGTGCCAGCAGCGCCCGGACTAGCGGGACAATTCAAGAGACCCAGTACTTC. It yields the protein CASSARTSGTIQETQYF.

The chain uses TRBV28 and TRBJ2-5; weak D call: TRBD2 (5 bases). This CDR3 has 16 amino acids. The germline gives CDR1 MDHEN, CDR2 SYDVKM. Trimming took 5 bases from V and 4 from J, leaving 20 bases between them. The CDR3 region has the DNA TGTGCCAGCAGTCCCCCCGGGGAAAGAAATGGAGAGACCCAGTACTTC. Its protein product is CASSPPGERNGETQYF. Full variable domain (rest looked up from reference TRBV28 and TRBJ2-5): DVKVTQSSRYLVKRTGEKVFLECVQDMDHENMFWYRQDPGLGLRLIYFSYDVKMKEKGDIPEGYSVSREKKERFSLILESASTNQTSMYLCASSPPGERNGETQYFGPGTRLLVL.

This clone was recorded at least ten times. CDR3 amino acids: CASSVRSGGSYGYTF. The CDR3 DNA reads TGTGCCAGCAGCGTCCGCAGCGGGGGGAGCTATGGCTACACCTTC. The chain joins TRBV5-6 to TRBJ1-2; possible D gene TRBD1, 5 bases. V lost 4 bases, J lost 4 bases, and 17 bases lay in between. CDR3 size: 15 residues. CDR1 is SGHDT, CDR2 YYEEEE, per germline.

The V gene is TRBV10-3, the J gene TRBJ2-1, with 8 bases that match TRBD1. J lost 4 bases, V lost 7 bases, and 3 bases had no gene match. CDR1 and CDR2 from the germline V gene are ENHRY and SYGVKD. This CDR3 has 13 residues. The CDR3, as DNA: TGTGCCATCACAGGGGGCAATTACAATGAGCAGTTCTTC. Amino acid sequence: CAITGGNYNEQFF.

The CDR3 reads CASRINRGGEQYF. The CDR3 nucleotides are TGTGCCAGCAGAATTAATCGGGGAGGCGAGCAGTACTTC. This chain links TRBV6-5 with TRBJ2-7; D is perhaps TRBD2 (6 bases). Trimming removed 6 bases from V and 6 bases from J, with 15 bases in between. The CDR3 runs to 13 residues. In germline, CDR1 is MNHEY, CDR2 SVGAGI.

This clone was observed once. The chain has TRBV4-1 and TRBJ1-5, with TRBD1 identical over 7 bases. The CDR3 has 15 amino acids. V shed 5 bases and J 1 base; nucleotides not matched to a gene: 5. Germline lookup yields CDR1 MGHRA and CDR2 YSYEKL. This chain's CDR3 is CASSATGLSNQPQHF. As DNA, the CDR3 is TGCGCCAGCAGCGCGACAGGGCTGAGCAATCAGCCCCAGCATTTT.

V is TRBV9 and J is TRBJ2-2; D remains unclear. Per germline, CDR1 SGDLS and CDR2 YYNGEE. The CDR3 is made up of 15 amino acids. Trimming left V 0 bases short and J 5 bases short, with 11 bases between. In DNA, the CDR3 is TGTGCCAGCAGCGTAGACCCAGATCTGACCGGGGAGCTGTTTTTT. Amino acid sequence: CASSVDPDLTGELFF. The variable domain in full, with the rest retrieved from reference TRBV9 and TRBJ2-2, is DSGVTQTPKHLITATGQRVTLRCSPRSGDLSVYWYQQSLDQGLQFLIQYYNGEERAKGNILERFSAQQFPDLHSELNLSSLELGDSALYFCASSVDPDLTGELFFGEGSRLTVL.

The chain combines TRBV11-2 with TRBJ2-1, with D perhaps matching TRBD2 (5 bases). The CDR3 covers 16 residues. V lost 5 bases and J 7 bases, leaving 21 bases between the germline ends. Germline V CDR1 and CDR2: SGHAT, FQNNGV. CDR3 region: CASSPRTPGQRNEQFF. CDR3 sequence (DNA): TGTGCCAGCAGCCCCCGGACCCCCGGGCAGCGGAATGAGCAGTTCTTC.

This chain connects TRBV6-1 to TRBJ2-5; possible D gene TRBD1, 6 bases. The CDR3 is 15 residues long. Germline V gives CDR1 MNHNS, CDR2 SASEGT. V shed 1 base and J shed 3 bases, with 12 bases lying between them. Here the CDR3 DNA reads TGTGCCAGCAGTGAAGAGATAGGACAGAAAGAGACCCAGTACTTC. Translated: CASSEEIGQKETQYF.

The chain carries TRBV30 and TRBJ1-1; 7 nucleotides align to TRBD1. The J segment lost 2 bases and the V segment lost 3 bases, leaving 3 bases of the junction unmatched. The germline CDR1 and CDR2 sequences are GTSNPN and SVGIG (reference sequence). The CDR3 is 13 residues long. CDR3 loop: CAWRGQPNTEAFF. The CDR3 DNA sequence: TGTGCCTGGAGGGGACAGCCTAACACTGAAGCTTTCTTT.

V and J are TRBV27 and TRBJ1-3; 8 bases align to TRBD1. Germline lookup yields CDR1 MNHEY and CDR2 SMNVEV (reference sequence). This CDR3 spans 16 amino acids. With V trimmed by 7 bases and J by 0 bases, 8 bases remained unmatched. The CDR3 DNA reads TGTGCCAGCACCATGACAGGGGCCGTCTCTGGAAACACCATATATTTT. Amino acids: CASTMTGAVSGNTIYF.

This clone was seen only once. The CDR3 nucleotides are TGTGCCAGCAGCGTAGCTGGAGGGAAGCCGAACACTGAAGCTTTCTTT. It yields the protein CASSVAGGKPNTEAFF. V usage is TRBV9 and J usage is TRBJ1-1, with no clear D. The length of the CDR3 is 16 residues. Looked up from germline, CDR1 is SGDLS and CDR2 is YYNGEE. V gave up 0 bases and J gave up 1 base, with 13 bases separating them.

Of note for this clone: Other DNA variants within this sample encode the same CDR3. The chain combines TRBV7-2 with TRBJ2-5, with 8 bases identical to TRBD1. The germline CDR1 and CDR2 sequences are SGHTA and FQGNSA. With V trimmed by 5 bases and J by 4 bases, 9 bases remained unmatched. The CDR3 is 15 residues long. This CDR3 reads CASSQTGRGRETQYF. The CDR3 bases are TGTGCCAGCAGCCAAACCGGCAGGGGGCGAGAGACCCAGTACTTC.

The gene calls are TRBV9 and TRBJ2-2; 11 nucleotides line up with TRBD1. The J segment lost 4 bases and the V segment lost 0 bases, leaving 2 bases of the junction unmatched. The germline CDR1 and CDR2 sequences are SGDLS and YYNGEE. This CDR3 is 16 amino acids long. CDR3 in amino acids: CASSVEGTGGTGELFF. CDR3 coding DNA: TGTGCCAGCAGCGTAGAAGGGACAGGGGGCACCGGGGAGCTGTTTTTT.